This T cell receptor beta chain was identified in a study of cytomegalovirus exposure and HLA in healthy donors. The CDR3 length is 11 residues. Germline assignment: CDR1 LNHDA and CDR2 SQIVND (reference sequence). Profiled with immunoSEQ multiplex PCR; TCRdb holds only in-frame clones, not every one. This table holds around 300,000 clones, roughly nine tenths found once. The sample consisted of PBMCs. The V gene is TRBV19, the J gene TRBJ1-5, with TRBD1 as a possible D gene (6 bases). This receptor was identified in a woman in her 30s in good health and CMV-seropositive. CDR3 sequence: CAAGAFQPQHF. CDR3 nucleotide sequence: TGTGCTGCAGGGGCGTTTCAGCCCCAGCATTTT.